One and the same sample provided the 13 T cell receptor beta chains below, sequenced in a study of T cell clonotyping in hematopoietic cell transplantation. Profiling relied on immunoSEQ multiplex PCR, and the TCRdb table lists in-frame clones only, not all of them. Counted here are 11,000 to 15,000 clones, around 94% occurring once; the ten biggest clones make up under 5.5%. Sequences were derived from PBMCs, sampled 30 days after allogeneic stem cell transplant. The receptors come from a male patient aged 55 to 69 who had an allogeneic stem cell transplant from an unrelated donor, so the T cells may come from the graft donor. Some clones in this sample may be carry-over from other donors' samples.

The chain couples TRBV9 to TRBJ2-3, with D maybe TRBD1 (6 bases). The germline CDR1 and CDR2 sequences are SGDLS and YYNGEE. The CDR3 is 16 amino acids. The V and J ends lost 0 bases and 3 bases respectively, with 14 bases between them. The CDR3: CASSVGTGSFTDTQYF. CDR3 nucleotide sequence: TGTGCCAGCAGCGTAGGTACAGGGAGTTTTACAGATACGCAGTATTTT.

The V gene is TRBV6-4, the J gene TRBJ2-3; D is perhaps TRBD2 (6 bases). The CDR3 totals 15 residues. V was trimmed by 4 bases and J by 5 bases, leaving 16 bases between them. CDR1 and CDR2 (germline): MRHNA, SNTAGT. This CDR3 reads CASSGGMGAGDTQYF. As DNA, the CDR3 is TGTGCCAGCAGTGGCGGGATGGGAGCGGGAGATACGCAGTATTTT.

The chain carries TRBV5-6 and TRBJ1-1, with no clear D. Trimming stripped 0 bases from V and 5 bases from J, with 14 bases between. The germline V gene encodes CDR1 SGHDT and CDR2 YYEEEE. CDR3 size: 15 residues. CDR3 in amino acids: CASSLVPAQGTEAFF. The DNA for the CDR3 is TGTGCCAGCAGCTTGGTACCTGCCCAAGGGACTGAAGCTTTCTTT.

This sequence joins TRBV6-5 and TRBJ1-1; no firm D call. Germline CDR1 and CDR2: MNHEY and SVGAGI. V lost 0 bases, J lost 4 bases, and 12 bases lay in between. The CDR3 sequence is 15 residues long. This chain's CDR3 is CASSYSAGASTEAFF. CDR3 DNA sequence: TGTGCCAGCAGTTACTCGGCGGGAGCGAGCACTGAAGCTTTCTTT.

The DNA for the CDR3 is TGTGCCAGCAACCATCCGGGGGCGACCTACGAGCAGTACTTC. Protein sequence: CASNHPGATYEQYF. This sequence joins TRBV28 and TRBJ2-7, with D perhaps being TRBD1 or TRBD2 (6 bases each). The length of the CDR3 is 14 residues. Germline values: CDR1 MDHEN, CDR2 SYDVKM. V was pared by 7 bases and J by 2 bases, with 15 bases between.

The chain couples TRBV28 to TRBJ2-7; 7 positions match TRBD1. Germline trimming cut 6 bases from V and 2 bases from J; bases unmatched to any gene: 4. Germline V CDR1 and CDR2: MDHEN, SYDVKM. The CDR3 has 13 residues. The CDR3 DNA is TGTGCCAGCAGCCAGGGACAGACCTACGAGCAGTACTTC. It yields the protein CASSQGQTYEQYF.

V is TRBV6-5 and J is TRBJ2-3; no clear D gene. V was clipped by 2 bases and J by 3 bases, with 9 bases between them. The germline gives CDR1 MNHEY, CDR2 SVGAGI. This CDR3 is 14 amino acids long. Written as DNA, the CDR3 is TGTGCCAGCAGTTACGCGCGGCTGACAGATACGCAGTATTTT. It translates to CASSYARLTDTQYF.

The chain couples TRBV5-1 to TRBJ1-2; D not resolved. Between the trimmed V and J ends, which lost 0 bases and 3 bases, there was a span of 6 bases. There are 13 residues in the CDR3. The germline V gene encodes CDR1 SGHRS and CDR2 YFSETQ. Here the CDR3 reads CASSLGFDYGYTF. In nucleotides, the CDR3 is TGCGCCAGCAGCTTGGGTTTTGACTATGGCTACACCTTC. The full variable domain, in which reference TRBV5-1 and TRBJ1-2 provide the parts outside the CDR3, is KAGVTQTPRYLIKTRGQQVTLSCSPISGHRSVSWYQQTPGQGLQFLFEYFSETQRNKGNFPGRFSGRQFSNSRSEMNVSTLELGDSALYLCASSLGFDYGYTFGSGTRLTVV.

V is TRBV5-1 and J is TRBJ2-6; TRBD1 aligns across 7 bases. Per germline, CDR1 SGHRS and CDR2 YFSETQ. Trimming cost V 4 bases and J 2 bases; bases outside gene matches: 3. The CDR3 has 15 residues. The CDR3, as DNA: TGCGCCAGCAGCGGGACAGCAACTGGGGCCAACGTCCTGACTTTC. Amino acids: CASSGTATGANVLTF.

The chain carries TRBV7-8 and TRBJ1-1; a weak D match, TRBD1 (6 bases). Germline CDR1 and CDR2: SGHVS and FQNEAQ. Trimming removed 5 bases at V and 5 bases at J, with 12 bases between. This CDR3 region has 13 residues. The CDR3 bases are TGTGCCAGCAGCCCGCTTACAGGGACTGAAGCTTTCTTT. It yields the protein CASSPLTGTEAFF. The variable domain in full, with the rest retrieved from reference TRBV7-8 and TRBJ1-1, is GAGVSQSPRYKVAKRGQDVALRCDPISGHVSLFWYQQALGQGPEFLTYFQNEAQLDKSGLPSDRFFAERPEGSVSTLKIQRTQQEDSAVYLCASSPLTGTEAFFGQGTRLTVV.

The chain joins TRBV2 to TRBJ2-5, with 11 bases aligning to TRBD2. Germline V gene data show CDR1 as SNHLY and CDR2 as FYNNEI. The V and J ends lost 2 bases and 4 bases, in that order; junction bases with no gene match: 12. The CDR3 is 18 amino acids. CDR3 sequence (DNA): TGTGCCAGCAGTGAACGTCCGATGGGTAGCGGGGGGGGAGAGACCCAGTACTTC. Its translation is CASSERPMGSGGGETQYF.

This clone was detected once. The V call is TRBV9, the J call TRBJ1-3; 10 positions agree with TRBD1. The CDR3 has 16 residues. Germline assignment: CDR1 SGDLS and CDR2 YYNGEE. The V segment lost 3 bases and the J segment 3 bases; nucleotides outside the gene matches: 6. The DNA for the CDR3 is TGTGCCAGCAGCGGAAGACAGGGGGCGGATGGAAACACCATATATTTT. Its protein product is CASSGRQGADGNTIYF. Looking up the rest from reference TRBV9 and TRBJ1-3 gives the full variable domain: DSGVTQTPKHLITATGQRVTLRCSPRSGDLSVYWYQQSLDQGLQFLIQYYNGEERAKGNILERFSAQQFPDLHSELNLSSLELGDSALYFCASSGRQGADGNTIYFGEGSWLTVV.

The gene calls are TRBV19 and TRBJ2-7, with 7 positions matching TRBD2. The V gene's germline CDR1 is LNHDA and CDR2 SQIVND (reference sequence). V was clipped by 2 bases and J by 2 bases; unmatched bases: 12. The CDR3 spans 17 residues. The CDR3 bases are TGTGCCAGTAGTATAACGGCGCCTAGCGGCCCTGCCTACGAGCAGTACTTC. It codes for CASSITAPSGPAYEQYF.